Described below is a single T cell receptor beta chain sequence and its context. The antigen is undetermined. The source of the sample is a study of T-cell memory formation after mild COVID-19. About the research overall: Most TCR clusters belonged to a single donor.

Study results and caveats: Clones that got smaller from day 15 to 85 had even CD4/CD8, while clones growing later tipped toward CD4+. Memory from before infection featured some responding clones, which suggests cross-reactive memory joined.

Germline V gives CDR1 GTSNPN, CDR2 SVGIG (reference sequence). Trimming removed 3 bases at V and 6 bases at J, with 6 bases between. The CDR3 runs 11 residues. Researchers used 5'RACE with constant-segment primers to make TCR alpha and TCR beta cDNA libraries that carry sample barcodes and UMIs. A single record per CDR3 protein comes from TCRdb applying MiXCR to the 5' RACE reads. The sample has about 82,000 distinct CDR3 sequences; 13% are singletons. Sequences were obtained from PBMCs or a T cell subset sorted from them (not recorded which). V and J are TRBV30 and TRBJ2-1; D possibly corresponds to TRBD2 (6 bases). This sequence originates from a man between 18 and 29 years old who had mild COVID-19 (a few samples of this study predate the infection). Cell type and time point are not known. CDR3 protein: CAWSGGNEQFF. The CDR3 bases are TGTGCCTGGAGCGGGGGCAATGAGCAGTTCTTC.